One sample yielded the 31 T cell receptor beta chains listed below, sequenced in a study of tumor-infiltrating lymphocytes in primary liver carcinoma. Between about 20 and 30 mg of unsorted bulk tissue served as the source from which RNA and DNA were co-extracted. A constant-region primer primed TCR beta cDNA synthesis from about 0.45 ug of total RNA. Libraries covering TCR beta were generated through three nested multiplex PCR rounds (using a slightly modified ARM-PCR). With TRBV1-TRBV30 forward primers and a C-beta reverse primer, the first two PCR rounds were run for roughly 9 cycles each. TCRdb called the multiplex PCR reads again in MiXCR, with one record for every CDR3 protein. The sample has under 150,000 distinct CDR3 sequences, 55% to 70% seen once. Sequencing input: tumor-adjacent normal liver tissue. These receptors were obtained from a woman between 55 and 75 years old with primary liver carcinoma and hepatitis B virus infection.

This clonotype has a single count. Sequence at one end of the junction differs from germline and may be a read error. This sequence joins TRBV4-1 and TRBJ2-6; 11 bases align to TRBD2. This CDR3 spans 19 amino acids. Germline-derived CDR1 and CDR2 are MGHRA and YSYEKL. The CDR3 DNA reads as TGCGCCAGCAGCCTATCAACTAGCGGGAGAAGCACTGGGGCCAACGTCCTGACCTTC. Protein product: CASSLSTSGRSTGANVLTF.

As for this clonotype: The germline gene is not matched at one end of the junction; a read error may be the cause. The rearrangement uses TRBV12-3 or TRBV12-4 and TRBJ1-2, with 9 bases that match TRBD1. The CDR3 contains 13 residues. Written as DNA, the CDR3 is TGTGCCAACAACCCGGGACAGGGCGATGGCTACATCTTC. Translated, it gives CANNPGQGDGYIF.

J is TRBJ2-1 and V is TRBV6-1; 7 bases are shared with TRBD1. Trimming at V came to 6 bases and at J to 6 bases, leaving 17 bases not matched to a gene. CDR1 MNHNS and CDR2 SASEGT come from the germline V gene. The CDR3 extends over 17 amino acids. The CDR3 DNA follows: TGTGCCAGCAGACCATACCGGGACAGTCCCCTGTGCAATGAGCAGTTCTTC. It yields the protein CASRPYRDSPLCNEQFF.

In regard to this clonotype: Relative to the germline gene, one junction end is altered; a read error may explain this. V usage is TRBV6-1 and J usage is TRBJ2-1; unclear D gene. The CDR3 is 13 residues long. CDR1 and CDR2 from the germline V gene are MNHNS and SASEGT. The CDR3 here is CACSEARYRVQSF. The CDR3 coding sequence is TGTGCCTGCAGTGAAGCCCGTTATAGGGTGCAGTCCTTC.

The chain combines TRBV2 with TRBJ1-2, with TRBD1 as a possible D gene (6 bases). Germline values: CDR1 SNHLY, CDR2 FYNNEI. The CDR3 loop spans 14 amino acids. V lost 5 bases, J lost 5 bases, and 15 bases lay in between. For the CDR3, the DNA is TGTGCCAGCAGTTCTCACAGGGAGTGGTATGGCTACACCTTC. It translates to CASSSHREWYGYTF.

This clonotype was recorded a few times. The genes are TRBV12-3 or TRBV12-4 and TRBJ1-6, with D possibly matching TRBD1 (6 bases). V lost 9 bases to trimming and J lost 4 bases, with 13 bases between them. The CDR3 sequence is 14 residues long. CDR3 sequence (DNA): TGTGCCAGTCAGGGGTATCCGTATAATTCACCCCTCCACTTT. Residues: CASQGYPYNSPLHF.

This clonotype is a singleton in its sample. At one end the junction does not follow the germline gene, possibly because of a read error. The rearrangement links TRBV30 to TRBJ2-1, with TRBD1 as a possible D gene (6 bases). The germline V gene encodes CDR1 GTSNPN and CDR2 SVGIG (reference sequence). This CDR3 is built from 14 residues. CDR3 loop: CARSLGGSGNEQFF. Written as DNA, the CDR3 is TGTGCCCGGAGTTTAGGGGGTTCGGGCAATGAGCAGTTCTTC.

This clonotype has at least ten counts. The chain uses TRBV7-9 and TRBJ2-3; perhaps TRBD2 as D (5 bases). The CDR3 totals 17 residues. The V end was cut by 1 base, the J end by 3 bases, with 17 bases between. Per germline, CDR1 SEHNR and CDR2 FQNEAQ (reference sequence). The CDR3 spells CASSLERRVRETDTQYF. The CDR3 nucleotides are TGTGCCAGCAGCTTAGAGCGGAGAGTAAGGGAGACAGATACGCAGTATTTT.

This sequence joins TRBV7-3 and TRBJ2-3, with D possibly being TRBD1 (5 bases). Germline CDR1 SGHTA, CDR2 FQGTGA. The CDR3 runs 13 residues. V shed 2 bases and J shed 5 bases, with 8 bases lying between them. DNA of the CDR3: TGTGCCAGCAGCTTAGGACATCAAGATACGCAGTATTTT. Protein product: CASSLGHQDTQYF.

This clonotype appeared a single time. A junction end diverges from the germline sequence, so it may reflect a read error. In DNA, the CDR3 is TGTGCCAGCAGTTTAGCTGGGTGGGGGGACACAGATACACAGTATTTC. Translation: CASSLAGWGDTDTQYF. The chain recombines TRBV12-3 or TRBV12-4 with TRBJ2-3; the D call may be TRBD1 or TRBD2 (6 bases each). This CDR3 has 16 residues.

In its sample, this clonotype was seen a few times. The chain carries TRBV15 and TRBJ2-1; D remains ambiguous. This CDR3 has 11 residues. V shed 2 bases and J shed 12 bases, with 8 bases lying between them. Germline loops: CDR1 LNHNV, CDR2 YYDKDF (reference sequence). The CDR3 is CATSRQARQFF. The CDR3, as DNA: TGTGCCACCAGCAGACAGGCTCGGCAGTTCTTC.

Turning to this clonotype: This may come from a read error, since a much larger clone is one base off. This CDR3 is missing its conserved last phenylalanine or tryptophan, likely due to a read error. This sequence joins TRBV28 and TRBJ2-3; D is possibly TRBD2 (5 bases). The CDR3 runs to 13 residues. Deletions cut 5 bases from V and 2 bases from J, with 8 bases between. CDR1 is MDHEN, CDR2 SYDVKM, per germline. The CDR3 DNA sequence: TGTGCCAGCAGTCCAGCGGACACAGATACGCAGTATCTT. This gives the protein CASSPADTDTQYL.

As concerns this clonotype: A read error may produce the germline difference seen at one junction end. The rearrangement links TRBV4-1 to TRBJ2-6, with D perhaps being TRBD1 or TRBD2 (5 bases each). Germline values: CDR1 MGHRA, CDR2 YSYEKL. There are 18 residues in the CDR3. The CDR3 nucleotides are TGCACCAGCAGCCAATGGAGCCCCTCGAGAAGTGGGACCAATGTCCTGACTTTC. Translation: CTSSQWSPSRSGTNVLTF.

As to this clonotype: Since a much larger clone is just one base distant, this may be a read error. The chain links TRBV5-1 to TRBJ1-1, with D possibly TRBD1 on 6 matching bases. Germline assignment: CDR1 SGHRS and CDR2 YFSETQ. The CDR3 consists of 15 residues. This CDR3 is CASSLDVLGDTEALF. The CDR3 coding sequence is TGCGCCAGCAGCTTGGACGTTTTGGGGGACACTGAAGCTCTCTTT.

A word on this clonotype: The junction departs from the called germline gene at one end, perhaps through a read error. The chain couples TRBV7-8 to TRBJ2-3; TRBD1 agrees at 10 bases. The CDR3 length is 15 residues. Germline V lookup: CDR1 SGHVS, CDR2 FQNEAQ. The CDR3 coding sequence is TGTGCCAGTGGCCGGGACAGGGGCCCTTGGGATATGCAGTATTTT. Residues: CASGRDRGPWDMQYF.

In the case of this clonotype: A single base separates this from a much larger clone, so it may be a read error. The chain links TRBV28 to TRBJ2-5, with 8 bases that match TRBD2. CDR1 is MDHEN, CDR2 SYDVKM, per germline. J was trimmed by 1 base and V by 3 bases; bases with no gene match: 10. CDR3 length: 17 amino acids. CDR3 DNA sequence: TGTGCCAGCAGTTTGGGCCCGAGCGGGAGTTTCCAAGAGACCCAGTACTTC. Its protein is CASSLGPSGSFQETQYF.

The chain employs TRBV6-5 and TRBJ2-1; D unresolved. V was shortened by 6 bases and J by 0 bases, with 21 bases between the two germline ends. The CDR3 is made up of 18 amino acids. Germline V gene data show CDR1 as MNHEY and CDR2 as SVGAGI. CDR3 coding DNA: TGTGCCAGCAGAGCCAGGAAGACCAGCCTGAGCTCCTACAATGAGCAGTTCTTC. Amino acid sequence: CASRARKTSLSSYNEQFF.

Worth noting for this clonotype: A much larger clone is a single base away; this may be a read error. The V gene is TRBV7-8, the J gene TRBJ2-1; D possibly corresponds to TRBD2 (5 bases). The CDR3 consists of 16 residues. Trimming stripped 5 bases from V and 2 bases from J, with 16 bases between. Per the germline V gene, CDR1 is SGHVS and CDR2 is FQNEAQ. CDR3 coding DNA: TGTGCCAGCAGCCCTACCCGAGGGCTCGCCTACAATGAGCAGTTCTTC. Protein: CASSPTRGLAYNEQFF.

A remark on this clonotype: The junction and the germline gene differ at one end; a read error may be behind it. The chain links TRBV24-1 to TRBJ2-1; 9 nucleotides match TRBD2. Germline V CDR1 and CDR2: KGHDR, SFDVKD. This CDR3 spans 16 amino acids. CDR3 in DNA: TGTGCCACCAGTGATTTGGGCGGGAGGGCCTCCAATGTGCAGTTCTTC. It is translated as CATSDLGGRASNVQFF.

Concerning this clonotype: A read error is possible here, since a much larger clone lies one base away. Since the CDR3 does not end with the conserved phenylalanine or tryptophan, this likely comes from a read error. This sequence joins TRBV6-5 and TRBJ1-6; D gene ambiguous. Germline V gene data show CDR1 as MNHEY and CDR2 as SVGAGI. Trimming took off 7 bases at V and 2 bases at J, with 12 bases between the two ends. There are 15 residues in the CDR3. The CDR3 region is CASTSRPTYNSPLHS. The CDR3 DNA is TGTGCCAGCACCAGCAGGCCCACCTATAATTCACCCCTCCACTCT.

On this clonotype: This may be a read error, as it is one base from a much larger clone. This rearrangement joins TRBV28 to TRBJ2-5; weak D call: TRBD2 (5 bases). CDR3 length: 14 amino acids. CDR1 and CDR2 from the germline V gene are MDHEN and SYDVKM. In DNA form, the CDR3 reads TGTACCAGCAGTTGGGGAGACCTCCAAGAGACCCAGTACTTC. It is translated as CTSSWGDLQETQYF.

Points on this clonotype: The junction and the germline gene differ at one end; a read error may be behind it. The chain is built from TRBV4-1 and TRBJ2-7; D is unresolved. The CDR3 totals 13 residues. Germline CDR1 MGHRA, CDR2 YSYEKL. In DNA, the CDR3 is TGCGCCAGCAGCCGAGGTCCACCCTACGAGCGGTACTTC. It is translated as CASSRGPPYERYF.

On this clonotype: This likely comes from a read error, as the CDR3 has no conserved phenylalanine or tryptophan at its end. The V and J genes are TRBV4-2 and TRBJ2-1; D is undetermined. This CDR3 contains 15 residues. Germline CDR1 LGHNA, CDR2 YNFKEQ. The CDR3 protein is CASSRAGLSYNDQFL. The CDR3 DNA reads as TGTGCCAGCAGCCGAGCCGGGCTCTCCTACAATGATCAGTTCCTC.

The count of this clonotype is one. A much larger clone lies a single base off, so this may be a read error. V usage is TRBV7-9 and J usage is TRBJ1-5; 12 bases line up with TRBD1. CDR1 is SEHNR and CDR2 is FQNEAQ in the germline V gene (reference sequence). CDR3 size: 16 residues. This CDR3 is CTSSRGDRGQGQPQHF. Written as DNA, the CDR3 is TGTACCAGCAGCCGTGGGGACAGGGGGCAAGGTCAGCCCCAGCATTTT.

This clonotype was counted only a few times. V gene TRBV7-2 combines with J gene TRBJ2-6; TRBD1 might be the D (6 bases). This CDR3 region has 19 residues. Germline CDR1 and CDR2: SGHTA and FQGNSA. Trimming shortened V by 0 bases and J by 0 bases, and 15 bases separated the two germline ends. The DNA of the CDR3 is TGTGCCAGCAGCTTAGCCTACAGGGCCCGGAGCTCTGGGGCCAACGTCCTGACTTTC. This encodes CASSLAYRARSSGANVLTF.

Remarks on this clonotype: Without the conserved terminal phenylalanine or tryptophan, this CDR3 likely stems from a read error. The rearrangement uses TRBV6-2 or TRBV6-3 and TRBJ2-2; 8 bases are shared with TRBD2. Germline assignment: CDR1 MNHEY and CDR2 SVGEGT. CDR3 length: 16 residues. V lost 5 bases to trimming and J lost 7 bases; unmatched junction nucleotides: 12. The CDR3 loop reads CASSHGPGGPGGELFS. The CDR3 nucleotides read TGTGCCAGCAGTCACGGGCCGGGAGGGCCCGGCGGGGAGCTGTTTTCT.

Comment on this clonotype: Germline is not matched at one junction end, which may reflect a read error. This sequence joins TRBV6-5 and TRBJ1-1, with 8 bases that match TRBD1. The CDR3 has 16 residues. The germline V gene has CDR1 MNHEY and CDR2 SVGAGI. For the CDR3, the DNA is TGTGCAAGCAGGCCCCGTCAGGGGGCGCAGACCGCTGAAGCTTTCTTT. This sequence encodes CASRPRQGAQTAEAFF.

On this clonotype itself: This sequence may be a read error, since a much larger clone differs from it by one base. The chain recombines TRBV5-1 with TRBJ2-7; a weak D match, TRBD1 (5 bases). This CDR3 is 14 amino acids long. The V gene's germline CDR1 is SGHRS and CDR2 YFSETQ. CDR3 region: CTSSPIDSTYEQYF. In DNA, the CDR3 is TGCACCAGCAGCCCCATTGACAGCACCTACGAGCAGTACTTC.

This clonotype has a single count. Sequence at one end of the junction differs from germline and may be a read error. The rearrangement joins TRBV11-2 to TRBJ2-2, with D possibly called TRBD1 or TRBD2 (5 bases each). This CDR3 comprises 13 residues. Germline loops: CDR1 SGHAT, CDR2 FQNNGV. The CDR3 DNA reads TGCGCCTGCAGCTTAGATAGGACTGGGGGGCTGTTTTTT. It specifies CACSLDRTGGLFF.

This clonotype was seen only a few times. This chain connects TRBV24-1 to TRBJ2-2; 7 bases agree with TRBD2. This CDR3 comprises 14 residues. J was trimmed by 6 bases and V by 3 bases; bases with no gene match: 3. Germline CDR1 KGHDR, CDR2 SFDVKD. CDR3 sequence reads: CATSDPRGAGELFF. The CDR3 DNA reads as TGTGCCACCAGTGATCCTCGGGGGGCCGGGGAGCTGTTTTTT.

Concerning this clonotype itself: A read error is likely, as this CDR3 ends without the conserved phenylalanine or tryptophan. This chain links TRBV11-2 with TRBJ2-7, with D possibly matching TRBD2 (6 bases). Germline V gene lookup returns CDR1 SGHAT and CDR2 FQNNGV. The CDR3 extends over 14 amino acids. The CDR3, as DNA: TGTGCCAGCAGCTTGTGGGGGGTCTCATACGACCAGTACCTC. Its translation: CASSLWGVSYDQYL.